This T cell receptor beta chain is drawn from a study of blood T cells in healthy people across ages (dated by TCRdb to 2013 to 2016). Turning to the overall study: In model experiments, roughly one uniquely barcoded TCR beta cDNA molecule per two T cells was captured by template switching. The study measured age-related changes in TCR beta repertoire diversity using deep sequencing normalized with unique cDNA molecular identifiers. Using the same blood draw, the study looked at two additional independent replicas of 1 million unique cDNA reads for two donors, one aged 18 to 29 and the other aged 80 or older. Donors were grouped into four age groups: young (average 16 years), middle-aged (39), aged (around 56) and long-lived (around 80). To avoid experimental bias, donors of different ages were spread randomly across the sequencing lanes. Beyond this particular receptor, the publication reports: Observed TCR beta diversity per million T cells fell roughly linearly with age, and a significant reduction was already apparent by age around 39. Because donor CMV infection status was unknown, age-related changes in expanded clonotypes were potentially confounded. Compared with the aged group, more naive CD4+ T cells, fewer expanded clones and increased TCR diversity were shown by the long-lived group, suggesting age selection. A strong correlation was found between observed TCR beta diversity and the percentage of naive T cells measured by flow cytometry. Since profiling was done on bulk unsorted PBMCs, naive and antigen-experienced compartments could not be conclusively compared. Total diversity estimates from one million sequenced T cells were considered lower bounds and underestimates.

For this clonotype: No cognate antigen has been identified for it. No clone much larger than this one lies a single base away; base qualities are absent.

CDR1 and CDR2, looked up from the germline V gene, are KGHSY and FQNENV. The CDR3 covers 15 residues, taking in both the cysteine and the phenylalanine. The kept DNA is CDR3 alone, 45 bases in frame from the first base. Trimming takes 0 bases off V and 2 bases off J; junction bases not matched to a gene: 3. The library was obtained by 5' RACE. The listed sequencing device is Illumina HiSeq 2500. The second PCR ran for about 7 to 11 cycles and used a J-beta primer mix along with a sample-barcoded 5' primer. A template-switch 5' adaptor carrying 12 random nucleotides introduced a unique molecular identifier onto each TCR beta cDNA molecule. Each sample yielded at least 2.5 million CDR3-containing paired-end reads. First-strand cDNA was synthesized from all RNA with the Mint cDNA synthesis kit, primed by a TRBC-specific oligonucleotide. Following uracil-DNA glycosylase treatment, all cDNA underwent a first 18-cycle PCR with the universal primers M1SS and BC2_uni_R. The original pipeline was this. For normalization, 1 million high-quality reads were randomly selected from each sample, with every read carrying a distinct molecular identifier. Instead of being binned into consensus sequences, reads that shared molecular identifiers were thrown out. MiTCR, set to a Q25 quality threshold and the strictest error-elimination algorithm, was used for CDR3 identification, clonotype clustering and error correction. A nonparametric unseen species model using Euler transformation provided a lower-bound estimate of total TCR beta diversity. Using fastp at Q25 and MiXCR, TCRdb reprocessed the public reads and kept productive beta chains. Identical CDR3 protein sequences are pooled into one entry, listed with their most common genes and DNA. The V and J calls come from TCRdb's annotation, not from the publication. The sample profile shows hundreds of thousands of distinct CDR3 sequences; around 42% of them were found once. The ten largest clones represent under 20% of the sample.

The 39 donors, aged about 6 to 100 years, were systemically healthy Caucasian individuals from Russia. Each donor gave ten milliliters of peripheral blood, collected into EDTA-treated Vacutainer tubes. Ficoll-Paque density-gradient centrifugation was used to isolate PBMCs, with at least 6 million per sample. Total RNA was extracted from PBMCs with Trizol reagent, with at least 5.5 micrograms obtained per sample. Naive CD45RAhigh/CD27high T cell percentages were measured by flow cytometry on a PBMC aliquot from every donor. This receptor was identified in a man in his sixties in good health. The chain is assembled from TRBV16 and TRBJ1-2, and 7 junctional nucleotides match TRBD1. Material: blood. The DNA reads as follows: TGTGCCAGCAGCCAATCGATGACAGGGAACTATGGCTACACCTTC. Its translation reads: CASSQSMTGNYGYTF.